This is a list of T cell receptor beta chains from one sample in a study of identical twins. TCRdb re-called the 5' RACE reads through MiXCR, storing one row per CDR3 protein. The table shows around 480,000 distinct CDR3 sequences, with approximately 15% occurring only once. These data were also reused for a study on yellow fever vaccine responses in identical twins.

Sequencing was carried out using CD4+ T cells sorted from blood. The receptor set was obtained from a young woman in good health. Each CDR3 is given with its conserved first and last residue. A D gene is named only where the DNA matches it firmly. Not every row has a clone size; where given, it reads once, few, many or a size class.

abundance | d_gene | j_gene | v_gene | CDR3nt | CDR3aa
NA | NA | TRBJ2-2 | TRBV12-3/TRBV12-4 | TGTGCCAGCAGTTTATTCCCCCCCGGGGCCGGGGAGCTGTTTTTT | CASSLFPPGAGELFF
few | TRBD1 | TRBJ1-5 | TRBV4-1 | TGCGCCAGCAGCCAAGAGGGACAGTTCATCCAGCCCCAGCATTTT | CASSQEGQFIQPQHF
few | NA | TRBJ2-5 | TRBV6-5 | TGTGCCAGCAGTTCCCTATGGGGGAACCAAGAGACCCAGTACTTC | CASSSLWGNQETQYF
NA | TRBD1 | TRBJ2-7 | TRBV6-5 | TGTGCCAGCAGTTACTGGGACAGGGCGGAAGAGCAGTACTTC | CASSYWDRAEEQYF
NA | NA | TRBJ1-6 | TRBV20-1 | TGCAGTGCTAGGGGGGGGACAACTAATTCACCCCTCCACTTT | CSARGGTTNSPLHF
many | NA | TRBJ2-2 | TRBV9 | TGTGCCAGCAGCGTAGGCCCCGGGGAGCTGTTTTTT | CASSVGPGELFF
many | NA | TRBJ1-6 | TRBV27 | TGTGCCAGCAGTTTATTGGGGGTAGGTTCACCCCTCCACTTT | CASSLLGVGSPLHF
many | NA | TRBJ1-1 | TRBV5-1 | TGCGCCAGCAGCTTTACCGGCCAGAACACTGAAGCTTTCTTT | CASSFTGQNTEAFF
NA | NA | TRBJ2-2 | TRBV2 | TGTGCCAGCAGCCGCCACGGGCAGACGGCCGGGGAGCTGTTTTTT | CASSRHGQTAGELFF
few | NA | TRBJ2-7 | TRBV5-1 | TGCGCCAGCAGCGAAAATCTCTCCTACGAGCAGTACTTC | CASSENLSYEQYF
few | NA | TRBJ2-1 | TRBV6-5 | TGTGCCAGCAGTTACCAAACAGGAATCAATGAGCAGTTCTTC | CASSYQTGINEQFF
NA | NA | TRBJ1-1 | TRBV7-2 | TGTGCCAGCAGCTTAACACGACAAGTGAACACTGAAGCTTTCTTT | CASSLTRQVNTEAFF
few | NA | TRBJ2-1 | TRBV3-1 | TGTGCCAGCAGCCCGGCTCCTATAGTCTACAATGAGCAGTTCTTC | CASSPAPIVYNEQFF
few | TRBD2 | TRBJ2-2 | TRBV3-1 | TGTGCCAGCAGGGTACTAGCGGGTGACGGGGAGCTGTTTTTT | CASRVLAGDGELFF
NA | NA | TRBJ1-4 | TRBV7-3 | TGTGCCAGCAGCTCCTCCCTCGACCCCGGGAGCCTTAATGAAAAACTGTTTTTT | CASSSSLDPGSLNEKLFF
NA | NA | TRBJ2-5 | TRBV7-9 | TGTGCCAGCAGCTCGCGGAACCAAGAGACCCAGTACTTC | CASSSRNQETQYF
many | NA | TRBJ2-2 | TRBV20-1 | TGCAGTGCTAAAGTCTACGGCAGGGGCAACACCGGGGAGCTGTTTTTT | CSAKVYGRGNTGELFF